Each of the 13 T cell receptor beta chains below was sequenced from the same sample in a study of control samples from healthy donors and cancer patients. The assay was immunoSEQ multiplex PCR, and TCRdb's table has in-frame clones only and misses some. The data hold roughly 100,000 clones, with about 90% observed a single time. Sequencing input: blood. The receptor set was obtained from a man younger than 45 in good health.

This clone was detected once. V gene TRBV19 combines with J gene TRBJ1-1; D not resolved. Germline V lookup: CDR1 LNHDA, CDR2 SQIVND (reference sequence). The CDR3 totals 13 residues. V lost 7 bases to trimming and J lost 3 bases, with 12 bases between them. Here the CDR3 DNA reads TGTGCCAGTATCCGACGGGAGGACACTGAAGCTTTCTTT. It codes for CASIRREDTEAFF.

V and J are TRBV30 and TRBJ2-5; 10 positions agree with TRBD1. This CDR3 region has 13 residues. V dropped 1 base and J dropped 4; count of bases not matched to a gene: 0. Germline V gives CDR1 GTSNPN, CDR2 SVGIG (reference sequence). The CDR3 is CAWSGTGGETQYF. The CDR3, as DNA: TGTGCCTGGAGTGGGACAGGGGGAGAGACCCAGTACTTC.

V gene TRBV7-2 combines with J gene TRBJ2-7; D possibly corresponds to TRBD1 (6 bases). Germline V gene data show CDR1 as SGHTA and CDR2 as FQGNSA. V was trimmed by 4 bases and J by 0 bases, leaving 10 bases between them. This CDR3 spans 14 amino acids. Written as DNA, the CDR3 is TGTGCCAGCAGCTGGACGACAGGCTCCTACGAGCAGTACTTC. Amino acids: CASSWTTGSYEQYF.

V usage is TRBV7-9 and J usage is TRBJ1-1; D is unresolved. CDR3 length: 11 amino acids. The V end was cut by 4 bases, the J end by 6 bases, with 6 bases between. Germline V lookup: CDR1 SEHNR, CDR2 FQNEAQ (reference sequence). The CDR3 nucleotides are TGTGCCAGCAGCTGGGCACCTGAAGCTTTCTTT. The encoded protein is CASSWAPEAFF.

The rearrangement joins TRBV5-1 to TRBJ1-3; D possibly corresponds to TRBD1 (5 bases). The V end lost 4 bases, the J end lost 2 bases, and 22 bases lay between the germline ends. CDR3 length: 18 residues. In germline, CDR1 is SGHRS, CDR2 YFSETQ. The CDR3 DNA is TGCGCCAGCAGCCAGACAGACCATGTCTCGGCGGCTGGAAACACCATATATTTT. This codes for CASSQTDHVSAAGNTIYF.

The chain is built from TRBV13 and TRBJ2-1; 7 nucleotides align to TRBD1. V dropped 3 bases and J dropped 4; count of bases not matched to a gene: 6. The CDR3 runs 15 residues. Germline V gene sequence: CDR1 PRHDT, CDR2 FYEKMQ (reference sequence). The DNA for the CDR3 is TGTGCCAGCAGCTTTTTACAGACAGGGTACAATGAGCAGTTCTTC. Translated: CASSFLQTGYNEQFF.

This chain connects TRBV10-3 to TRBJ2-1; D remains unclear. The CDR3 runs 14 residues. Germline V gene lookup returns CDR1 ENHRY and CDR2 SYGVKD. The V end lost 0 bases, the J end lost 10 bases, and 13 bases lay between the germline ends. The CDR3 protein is CAISESVSYTEQFF. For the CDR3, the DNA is TGTGCCATCAGTGAGTCGGTATCCTATACGGAGCAGTTCTTC.

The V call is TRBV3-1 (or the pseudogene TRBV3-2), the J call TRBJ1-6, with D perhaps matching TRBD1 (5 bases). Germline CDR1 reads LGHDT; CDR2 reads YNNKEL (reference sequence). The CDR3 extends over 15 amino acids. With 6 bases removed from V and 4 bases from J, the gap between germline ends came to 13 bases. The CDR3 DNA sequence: TGTGCCAGCAGAGACGGGGCTCTGTATAATTCACCCCTCCACTTT. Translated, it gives CASRDGALYNSPLHF.

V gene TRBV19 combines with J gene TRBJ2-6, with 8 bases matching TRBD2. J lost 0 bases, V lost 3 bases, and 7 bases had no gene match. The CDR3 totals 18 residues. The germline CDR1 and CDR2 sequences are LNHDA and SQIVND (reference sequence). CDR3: CASSMWGSGTSGANVLTF. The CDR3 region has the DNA TGTGCCAGTAGTATGTGGGGTAGCGGGACCTCTGGGGCCAACGTCCTGACTTTC.

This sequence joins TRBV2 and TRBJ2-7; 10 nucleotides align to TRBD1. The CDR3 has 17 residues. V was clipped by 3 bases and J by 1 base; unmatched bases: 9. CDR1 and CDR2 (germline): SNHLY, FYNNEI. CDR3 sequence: CASSDPRTGGGSYEQYF. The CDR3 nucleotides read TGTGCCAGCAGTGACCCCCGGACAGGGGGAGGGTCCTACGAGCAGTACTTC.

This chain's CDR3 is CASTRTGDPTEAFF. CDR3 nucleotides: TGTGCCAGCACGCGTACAGGGGACCCCACTGAAGCTTTCTTT. This chain uses TRBV27 with TRBJ1-1; 7 nucleotides agree with TRBD1. V lost 7 bases and J lost 4; bases outside the gene matches: 9. The CDR3 runs 14 residues. Germline V gene lookup returns CDR1 MNHEY and CDR2 SMNVEV (reference sequence).

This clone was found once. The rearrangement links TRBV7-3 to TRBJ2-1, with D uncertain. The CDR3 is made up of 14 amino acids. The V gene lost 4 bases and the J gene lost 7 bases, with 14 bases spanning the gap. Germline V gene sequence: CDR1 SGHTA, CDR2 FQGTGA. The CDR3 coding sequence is TGTGCCAGCAGCTCATCCCTCGACCAAAATGAGCAGTTCTTC. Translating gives CASSSSLDQNEQFF.

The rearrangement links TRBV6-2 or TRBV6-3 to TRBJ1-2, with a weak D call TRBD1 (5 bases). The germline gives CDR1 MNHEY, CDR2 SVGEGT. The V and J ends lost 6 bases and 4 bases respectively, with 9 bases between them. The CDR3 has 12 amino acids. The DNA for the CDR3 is TGTGCCAGCAGCCCCGGGGCCTATGGCTACACCTTC. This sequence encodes CASSPGAYGYTF.